This T cell receptor (beta chain) is from a study of CD8+ T cells in alopecia areata (dated by TCRdb to the late 2010s). Study-wide context: Treated patients were enrolled in an open-label pilot trial of oral tofacitinib at 5 to 10 mg twice daily for moderate-to-severe alopecia areata. TCRbeta CDR3 regions were amplified by immunoSEQ multiplex PCR using 35 Vbeta forward and 13 Jbeta reverse primers. Scalp clonality was compared across normal scalp (n=4), patchy alopecia areata scalp (n=8), and alopecia totalis/universalis scalp (n=8). In both human patients and the C3H/HeJ mouse model, the study applied high-throughput TCRbeta sequencing to look at T cell clonal expansion in alopecia areata. In treated patients, disease severity was measured using the SALT score, which gives the percentage of scalp surface area affected. In humans, TCRbeta sequencing was performed on scalp tissue and on sorted CD4+ and CD8+ peripheral blood T cells from healthy controls and from patients with patchy or totalis/universalis alopecia areata. Patients on tofacitinib were biopsied at baseline and after 4 and 24 weeks of treatment, and several of the patients also had a later scalp biopsy. The RNA source kit depended on sample type: the PAXgene miRNA kit for fixed scalp, the miRNeasy kit for PBMCs, and the RNeasy kit for mouse skin. Patients received tofacitinib for 6 to 18 months and were then followed off drug for 6 months to check for delayed response and recurrence.

Results the study describes overall, beyond this receptor: Shared TCR sequences between patients were less evident than in mice, which may be partly attributable to HLA diversity in the patient population. Unlike mouse skin, where gammadelta T cells dominate, normal human skin contains resident alphabeta T cells that get sequenced too, which complicates analysis of the scalp TCR repertoire. Many expanded lesional clones were found to persist in scalp and blood during tofacitinib treatment, and relapse after treatment cessation may be partly explained by this persistence. The treated cohort was small, with a single nonresponder, so links between baseline CD8+ expansion and response need larger studies. Tofacitinib significantly decreased scalp clonality and the number of expanded CD8+ clones among the top 100 scalp clones. Compared with normal scalp, lesional scalp, particularly in alopecia totalis/universalis, had higher clonality and more expanded CD8+ clones, which suggests antigenic drive.

CDR1 and CDR2, per the germline V gene, are SGHDT and YYEEEE. Trimming at the junction amounts to 4 bases on V and 0 bases on J, and the germline ends lie 16 bases apart. The CDR3 spans 16 residues, from the cysteine through the phenylalanine. Just CDR3 DNA is preserved here, 48 bases in frame from base 1. Libraries were prepared through the immunoSEQ multiplex PCR assay. RNA was extracted from all samples and reverse transcribed into cDNA as template for TCR sequencing. First-strand cDNA was synthesized with SuperScript III using a 2:1 mix of oligo-dT and random hexamers. Amplification bias was assessed with a synthetic immune receptor repertoire, and residual bias was removed computationally. Processing in the source paper ran as follows. After raw reads were preprocessed to remove errors, the CDR3 was defined following IMGT conventions as running from the conserved cysteine to phenylalanine. Clonality was computed by normalizing Shannon entropy by log2 of the number of productive unique TCRs and subtracting the result from 1. Scalp TCRbeta sequences were cross-referenced with sorted blood CD4 and CD8 repertoires so that the CD4 or CD8 identity of scalp clones could be inferred. TCRdb's version of the immuneACCESS table is confined to in-frame rearrangements and falls short of the full clone set. An unresolved V gene accounts for under half of the shortfall where checked; the remainder is of unknown origin. V and J calls and clone size come straight from that table; D and trimming were deduced from the DNA. The sample records about 210,000 clones, about 58% of which are singletons. About 1.4% of the sample is taken by the ten largest.

Comment on this clone: What antigen it recognizes has not been identified. No base qualities exist here, and no much larger clone lies one base off it.

The sample's time point label is to be understood as: around 28 days on oral tofacitinib. The sample's treatment or condition label, decoded: oral pan-JAK inhibitor, 5-10 mg twice daily. Peripheral blood and lesional scalp punch biopsies were obtained from patients with alopecia areata. PBMCs were isolated by density centrifugation and stained for CD3, CD4 and CD8, and CD4+ and CD8+ T cells were sorted on a FACSAria. This sequence originates from a human donor with alopecia areata. The chain was built from TRBV5-6 and TRBJ1-2, with no D gene named confidently. The sample consisted of CD4+ T cells sorted from blood, taken at week 4, from a patient treated with tofacitinib. The CDR3 corresponds to CASSPRVSKTNYGYTF. The DNA sequence is as follows: TGTGCCAGCAGCCCGAGGGTCAGTAAAACTAACTATGGCTACACCTTC.